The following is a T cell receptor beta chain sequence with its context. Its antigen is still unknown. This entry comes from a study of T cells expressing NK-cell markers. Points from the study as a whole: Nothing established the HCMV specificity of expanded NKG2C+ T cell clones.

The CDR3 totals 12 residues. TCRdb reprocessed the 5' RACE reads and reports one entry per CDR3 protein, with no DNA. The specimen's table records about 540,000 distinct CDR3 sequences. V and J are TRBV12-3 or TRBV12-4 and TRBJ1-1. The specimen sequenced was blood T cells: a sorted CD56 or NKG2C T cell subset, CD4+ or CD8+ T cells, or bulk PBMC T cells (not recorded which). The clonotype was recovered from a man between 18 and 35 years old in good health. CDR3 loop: CASSLRIGSAFF.